This record covers a single TCR beta chain. One Seattle source followed patients from active infection through their disease course. The data stem from a study of blood T cell repertoires in COVID-19. The wider study: Sites in the United States, Italy and Spain provided acute and convalescent COVID-19 samples. Sources were T cells, B-cell-depleted T cells, or PBMCs; the material itself was cDNA or gDNA.

The CDR3 length is 16 residues. The ends were cut back, 4 bases at V and 4 bases at J, with 19 bases in the middle. Germline CDR1 and CDR2: SGHAT and FQNNGV. Generated by immunoSEQ multiplex PCR, the TCRdb table keeps only in-frame clones and is missing some. The repertoire has roughly 120,000 clones, almost 90% of them found once; the top ten carry 3.8%. Input material: peripheral blood. The clonotype was recovered from a woman in her sixties with COVID-19, enrolled during active disease. The genes are TRBV11-2 and TRBJ1-2; maybe TRBD1 (6 bases). DNA for the CDR3: TGTGCCAGCAGCTCCTTGCCAGGCGGGGGCGTCTATGGCTACACCTTC. Its translation is CASSSLPGGGVYGYTF.